Below, 17 T cell receptor beta chains from the same sample are listed, as sequenced in a study of regulatory T cells in long-lasting Graves disease. As for time point: persistent/refractory GD, antithyroid drugs over 5 years with positive TRAb. After RNA was extracted from PBMCs, the TCR library was made from it. Both iRepertoire HTBI primers and Arm-PCR of CDR3 regions were used to build the TCR beta libraries. TCRdb redid the calling of the multiplex PCR reads with MiXCR, one entry per CDR3 protein. The data contain roughly 400,000 distinct CDR3 sequences, roughly 23% of them singletons. The sample here was peripheral blood mononuclear cells (PBMCs), taken when the disease was refractory, from a patient treated with antithyroid drugs. Source of these receptors: a female donor with Graves disease.

Worth noting for this clonotype: A much larger clone lies a single base off, so this may be a read error. The chain uses TRBV7-9 and TRBJ2-7, with D maybe TRBD1 (5 bases). The ends were cut back, 0 bases at V and 2 bases at J, with 8 bases in the middle. Germline CDR1 reads SEHNR; CDR2 reads FQNEAQ (reference sequence). The CDR3 is 14 amino acids. The CDR3 sequence is CASSLAHRPYEQYF. CDR3 coding DNA: TGTGCCAGCAGCTTAGCGCACAGGCCCTACGAGCAGTACTTC.

Remarks on this clonotype: An end of the junction differs from the germline gene, which may be a read error. CDR3 in amino acids: CASSEEGAGLIGNQPQHF. The CDR3 DNA reads TGTGCCAGCAGCGAAGAAGGAGCGGGCCTTATTGGCAATCAGCCCCAGCATTTT. The chain combines TRBV4-2 with TRBJ1-5, with D unclear. Germline CDR1 is LGHNA and CDR2 is YNFKEQ. The CDR3 sequence is 18 residues long.

This clonotype has at least ten counts. The chain couples TRBV7-9 to TRBJ1-4; TRBD1 aligns across 8 bases. Germline CDR1 is SEHNR and CDR2 is FQNEAQ (reference sequence). The CDR3 extends over 14 amino acids. V lost 5 bases and J lost 6; bases outside the gene matches: 5. The CDR3 DNA reads as TGTGCCAGCAGCGTAGACAGGGGTTATGAAAAACTGTTTTTT. Translating it yields CASSVDRGYEKLFF.

The chain combines TRBV12-5 with TRBJ1-3; no clear D. Trimming left V 7 bases short and J 0 bases short, with 13 bases between. The CDR3 runs 15 residues. Per germline, CDR1 LGHNT and CDR2 FRNRAP. The CDR3 DNA is TGTGCTAGTGCCCTCGACACGTCCTCTGGAAACACCATATATTTT. Translation gives CASALDTSSGNTIYF.

This clonotype has a handful of counts. The CDR3 bases are TGCGCCAGCCGCCCGGGTAGCGGGAGATCTGATACGCAGTATTTT. Translated, it gives CASRPGSGRSDTQYF. V and J are TRBV5-1 and TRBJ2-3; TRBD2 matches 9 bases. V lost 7 bases to trimming and J lost 6 bases; unmatched junction nucleotides: 12. Germline V lookup: CDR1 SGHRS, CDR2 YFSETQ. The CDR3 is 15 residues long.

A few counts support this clonotype. The chain employs TRBV5-1 and TRBJ2-3; no definite D call. CDR1 and CDR2 from the germline V gene are SGHRS and YFSETQ. The CDR3 contains 14 residues. V lost 4 bases to trimming and J lost 4 bases, with 13 bases between them. For the CDR3, the DNA is TGCGCCAGCAGCGCCCTGGACGATCCAGATACGCAGTATTTT. It translates to CASSALDDPDTQYF.

The CDR3 is CASSEGQGEAYEQYF. CDR3 DNA sequence: TGTGCCAGCAGTGAAGGACAGGGGGAAGCCTACGAGCAGTACTTC. This chain links TRBV6-2 or TRBV6-3 with TRBJ2-7, with TRBD1 identical over 10 bases. Losses at the gene ends were 5 bases for V and 2 bases for J; bases not matched to a gene: 6. Germline V gene lookup returns CDR1 MNHEY and CDR2 SVGEGT. The CDR3 totals 15 residues.

This clonotype has just a few counts. The rearrangement links TRBV29-1 to TRBJ2-7, with TRBD2 identical over 10 bases. Per the germline V gene, CDR1 is SQVTM and CDR2 is ANQGSEA. The V segment lost 0 bases and the J segment 3 bases; nucleotides outside the gene matches: 17. The CDR3 totals 19 residues. CDR3 region: CSVEDVSGRALVRCYEQYF. The CDR3 DNA sequence: TGCAGCGTTGAAGACGTCAGCGGGAGGGCCTTAGTCCGGTGCTACGAGCAGTACTTC.

The sample holds one count of this clonotype. The rearrangement links TRBV6-9 to TRBJ2-1; D is undetermined. The ends were cut back, 2 bases at V and 3 bases at J, with 17 bases in the middle. The germline V gene encodes CDR1 MNHGY and CDR2 SVAAGI. There are 17 residues in the CDR3. The CDR3 sequence: CASSYPEASGFYNEQFF. In DNA form, the CDR3 reads TGTGCCAGCAGTTATCCAGAAGCTAGTGGTTTCTACAATGAGCAGTTCTTC.

This clonotype was picked up many times. This rearrangement joins TRBV12-3 or TRBV12-4 to TRBJ2-2, with D perhaps given as TRBD1 or TRBD2 (5 bases each). This CDR3 has 15 residues. Trimming shortened V by 6 bases and J by 3 bases, and 14 bases separated the two germline ends. The CDR3 reads CASRPWDGHTGELFF. Written as DNA, the CDR3 is TGTGCCAGCAGACCTTGGGACGGGCACACCGGGGAGCTGTTTTTT.

The gene calls are TRBV28 and TRBJ2-4; no reliable D call. Trimming shortened V by 8 bases and J by 6 bases, and 11 bases separated the two germline ends. Per germline, CDR1 MDHEN and CDR2 SYDVKM. There are 12 residues in the CDR3. CDR3 region: CASENSLNIQYF. The CDR3 nucleotides read TGTGCCAGCGAAAACTCACTAAACATTCAGTACTTC.

This clonotype was counted ten times or more. This CDR3 is CASSPEVKETQYF. The CDR3 bases are TGTGCCAGCTCACCAGAGGTGAAAGAGACCCAGTACTTC. The chain combines TRBV18 with TRBJ2-5; D gene uncertain. This CDR3 is built from 13 residues. V was trimmed by 2 bases and J by 3 bases, leaving 7 bases between them. Per the germline V gene, CDR1 is KGHSH and CDR2 is LQKENI.

This clonotype was seen at least ten times. V is TRBV6-2 or TRBV6-3 and J is TRBJ1-2; D perhaps matches TRBD1 (5 bases). Germline assignment: CDR1 MNHEY and CDR2 SVGEGT. The V gene lost 5 bases and the J gene lost 8 bases, with 15 bases spanning the gap. This CDR3 has 13 amino acids. The CDR3 DNA reads TGTGCCAGCAGTGAGTCACCCCGGGGCGGCTACACCTTC. This codes for CASSESPRGGYTF.

The chain joins TRBV7-3 to TRBJ2-5; 7 nucleotides line up with TRBD1. This CDR3 comprises 16 residues. CDR1 and CDR2 (germline): SGHTA, FQGTGA. Trimming removed 0 bases from V and 4 bases from J; junction bases left unmatched: 8. This chain's CDR3 is CASSLTGTVVGETQYF. CDR3 DNA sequence: TGTGCCAGCAGCTTAACCGGGACAGTAGTAGGAGAGACCCAGTACTTC.

The rearrangement joins TRBV5-1 to TRBJ1-4, with TRBD1 identical over 9 bases. From germline, CDR1 is SGHRS and CDR2 YFSETQ. Trimming removed 4 bases from V and 1 base from J; junction bases left unmatched: 2. This CDR3 comprises 15 residues. The CDR3, as DNA: TGCGCCAGCAGCGAGGACAGGGGAACTAATGAAAAACTGTTTTTT. Encoded protein: CASSEDRGTNEKLFF.

The CDR3 DNA is TGTGCCAGCAGAAAGCAGGGGGCCGGAAACACCATATATTTT. Translating it yields CASRKQGAGNTIYF. The chain joins TRBV27 to TRBJ1-3; TRBD1 agrees at 8 bases. The CDR3 is 14 residues long. CDR1 is MNHEY and CDR2 is SMNVEV in the germline V gene (reference sequence). V lost 6 bases to trimming and J lost 4 bases; unmatched junction nucleotides: 5.

In its sample, this clonotype was seen many times. This CDR3 reads CASSEEVNTGELFF. DNA for the CDR3: TGTGCCAGCAGTGAAGAGGTGAACACCGGGGAGCTGTTTTTT. This chain uses TRBV2 with TRBJ2-2; D uncertain. The CDR3 extends over 14 amino acids. Germline CDR1 is SNHLY and CDR2 is FYNNEI. V was trimmed by 1 base and J by 1 base, leaving 4 bases between them.